This T cell receptor beta chain emerged from a study of early T cells in non-severe SARS-CoV-2 infection. Study-wide background: The authors sequenced bulk RNA from unsorted whole blood, leaving chains unpaired.

In regard to this clonotype: Its target is not known.

General study points: Reliance on VDJdb matching favored anti-spike CD8 responses; private and CD4 specificities were missed.

Attachment of unique molecular identifiers was made to individual cDNA molecules. TCRdb reprocessed the 5' RACE reads via MiXCR and lists one record per CDR3 protein. This table has over 60,000 distinct CDR3 sequences, roughly 13% appearing once. CDR3 length: 15 amino acids. V was trimmed by 6 bases and J by 5 bases, leaving 16 bases between them. Germline V gene sequence: CDR1 MNHNY, CDR2 SVGAGI (reference sequence). Sequenced input: whole blood. The rearrangement joins TRBV6-6 to TRBJ2-2, with D uncertain. The TCR originated in an adult who was a healthcare worker with PCR-confirmed SARS-CoV-2 infection or an uninfected control (not recorded which). The CDR3 protein is CASSPNSLGTGELFF. CDR3 sequence (DNA): TGTGCCAGCAGCCCAAACTCCTTAGGAACCGGGGAGCTGTTTTTT.